This is a list of T cell receptor beta chains from one sample in a study of technical replicates of blood from a handful of donors. TCRdb's copy holds only in-frame clones and misses some; the assay was immunoSEQ multiplex PCR. The table shows about 62,000 clones, with more than 75% occurring only once. Material: PBMCs. These receptors all come from a human donor in good health. Some clones in this sample may be carry-over from other donors' samples. The CDR3 runs from the conserved cysteine through the conserved F or W. A D gene is named only where the DNA matches it firmly. Clone size appears in some rows only: once, few, many, or a class for an expanded clone.

v_gene: TRBV5-1
j_gene: TRBJ1-4
abundance: NA
d_gene: NA
CDR3nt: TGCGCCAGCAGCTCGGTTGGGGCTGGGGCTAATGAAAAACTGTTTTTT
CDR3aa: CASSSVGAGANEKLFF

v_gene: TRBV4-3
j_gene: TRBJ1-1
abundance: NA
d_gene: TRBD1
CDR3nt: TGCGCCAGCAGCCAACACAGGGGTAGCACTGAAGCTTTCTTT
CDR3aa: CASSQHRGSTEAFF

v_gene: TRBV10-1
j_gene: TRBJ1-2
abundance: NA
d_gene: NA
CDR3nt: TGCGCCAGCAGTGAGTCTCGGGTGGGAGGGCCCAGAGGCTACACCTTC
CDR3aa: CASSESRVGGPRGYTF

v_gene: TRBV9
j_gene: TRBJ2-5
abundance: NA
d_gene: NA
CDR3nt: TGTGCCAGCAGCCCCCGGACGGGGGAGACCCAGTACTTC
CDR3aa: CASSPRTGETQYF

v_gene: TRBV6-5
j_gene: TRBJ2-3
abundance: NA
d_gene: NA
CDR3nt: TGTGCCAGCAGACCCTCCTACGGCACAGATACGCAGTATTTT
CDR3aa: CASRPSYGTDTQYF

v_gene: TRBV4-2
j_gene: TRBJ1-2
abundance: NA
d_gene: TRBD1
CDR3nt: TGTGCCAGCAGCCAAGATCCAACAGGGGGATGGTATGGCTACACCTTC
CDR3aa: CASSQDPTGGWYGYTF

v_gene: TRBV6-5
j_gene: TRBJ2-3
abundance: NA
d_gene: NA
CDR3nt: TGTGCCAGCAGTTCCCCGGCCTTTAGCGCAGATACGCAGTATTTT
CDR3aa: CASSSPAFSADTQYF

v_gene: TRBV19
j_gene: TRBJ2-3
abundance: NA
d_gene: NA
CDR3nt: TGTGCCAGTAGTATCCCATCCCAGACGGGAGATACGCAGTATTTT
CDR3aa: CASSIPSQTGDTQYF

v_gene: TRBV6-4
j_gene: TRBJ2-7
abundance: NA
d_gene: NA
CDR3nt: TGTGCCAGCAGTGGGAGACTGGCGCCCTACGAGCAGTACTTC
CDR3aa: CASSGRLAPYEQYF

v_gene: TRBV19
j_gene: TRBJ1-2
abundance: NA
d_gene: TRBD1
CDR3nt: TGTGCCAGTAGTGGGGACAGGATCTATGGCTACACCTTC
CDR3aa: CASSGDRIYGYTF

v_gene: TRBV23-1
j_gene: TRBJ1-5
abundance: NA
d_gene: TRBD1
CDR3nt: TGCGCCACGACCGGGACAGGATACAATCAGCCCCAGCATTTT
CDR3aa: CATTGTGYNQPQHF

v_gene: TRBV5-4
j_gene: TRBJ1-3
abundance: NA
d_gene: TRBD1
CDR3nt: TGTGCCAGCAGCCGGGACAGCGTATCTGGAAACACCATATATTTT
CDR3aa: CASSRDSVSGNTIYF

v_gene: TRBV7-3
j_gene: TRBJ2-3
abundance: NA
d_gene: TRBD2
CDR3nt: TGTGCCAGCAGCCGAGGGACTAGCGGGAGGTACACAGATACGCAGTATTTT
CDR3aa: CASSRGTSGRYTDTQYF

v_gene: TRBV7-2
j_gene: TRBJ2-7
abundance: NA
d_gene: NA
CDR3nt: TGTGCCAGCAGCTTAGGGAACTACAGGGTACGATCCTACGAGCAGTACTTC
CDR3aa: CASSLGNYRVRSYEQYF

v_gene: TRBV19
j_gene: TRBJ2-7
abundance: NA
d_gene: TRBD1
CDR3nt: TGTGCCAGTAGTACGACAGGGGGCGCTGGGCAGTACTTC
CDR3aa: CASSTTGGAGQYF

v_gene: TRBV5-5
j_gene: TRBJ2-2
abundance: NA
d_gene: TRBD2
CDR3nt: TGTGCCAGCAGCTTGGTGACTAGCGCGGACACCGGGGAGCTGTTTTTT
CDR3aa: CASSLVTSADTGELFF

v_gene: TRBV6-1
j_gene: TRBJ2-3
abundance: once
d_gene: NA
CDR3nt: TGTGCCAGCAGTGAGATGCGGGGAGGTACAGATACGCAGTATTTT
CDR3aa: CASSEMRGGTDTQYF